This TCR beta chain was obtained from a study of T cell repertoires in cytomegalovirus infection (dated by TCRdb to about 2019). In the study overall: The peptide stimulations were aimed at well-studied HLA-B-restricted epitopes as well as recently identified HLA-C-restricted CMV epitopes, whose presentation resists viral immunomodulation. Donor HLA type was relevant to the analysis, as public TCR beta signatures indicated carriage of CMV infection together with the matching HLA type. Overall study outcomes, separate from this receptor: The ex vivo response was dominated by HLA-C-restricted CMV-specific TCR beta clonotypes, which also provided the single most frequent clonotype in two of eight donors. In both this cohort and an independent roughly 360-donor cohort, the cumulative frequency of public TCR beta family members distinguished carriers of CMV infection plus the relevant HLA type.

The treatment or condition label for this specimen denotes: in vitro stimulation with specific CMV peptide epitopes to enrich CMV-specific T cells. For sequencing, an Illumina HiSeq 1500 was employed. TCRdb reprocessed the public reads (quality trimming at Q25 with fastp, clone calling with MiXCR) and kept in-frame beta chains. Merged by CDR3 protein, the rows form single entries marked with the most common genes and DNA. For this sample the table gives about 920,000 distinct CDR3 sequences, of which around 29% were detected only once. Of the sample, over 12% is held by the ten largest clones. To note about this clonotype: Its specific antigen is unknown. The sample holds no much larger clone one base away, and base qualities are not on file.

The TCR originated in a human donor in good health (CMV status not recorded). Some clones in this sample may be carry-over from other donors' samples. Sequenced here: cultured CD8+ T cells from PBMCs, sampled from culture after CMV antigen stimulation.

The CDR3 protein: CASSPLAGGNEQFF. The nucleotide sequence is given as TGTGCCAGTTCCCCACTAGCGGGGGGGAATGAGCAGTTCTTC. The chain links TRBV7-4 with TRBJ2-1; 13 central bases correspond to TRBD2. Trimming accounts for 9 bases at V and 7 bases at J, while the number of junction bases matched to no gene is 6. In the germline V gene, CDR1 corresponds to SGHVT and CDR2 to SQSDAQ. Including cysteine and phenylalanine, the CDR3 has 14 amino acids. Only the CDR3 DNA is retained, 42 bases long and in frame from the first base.